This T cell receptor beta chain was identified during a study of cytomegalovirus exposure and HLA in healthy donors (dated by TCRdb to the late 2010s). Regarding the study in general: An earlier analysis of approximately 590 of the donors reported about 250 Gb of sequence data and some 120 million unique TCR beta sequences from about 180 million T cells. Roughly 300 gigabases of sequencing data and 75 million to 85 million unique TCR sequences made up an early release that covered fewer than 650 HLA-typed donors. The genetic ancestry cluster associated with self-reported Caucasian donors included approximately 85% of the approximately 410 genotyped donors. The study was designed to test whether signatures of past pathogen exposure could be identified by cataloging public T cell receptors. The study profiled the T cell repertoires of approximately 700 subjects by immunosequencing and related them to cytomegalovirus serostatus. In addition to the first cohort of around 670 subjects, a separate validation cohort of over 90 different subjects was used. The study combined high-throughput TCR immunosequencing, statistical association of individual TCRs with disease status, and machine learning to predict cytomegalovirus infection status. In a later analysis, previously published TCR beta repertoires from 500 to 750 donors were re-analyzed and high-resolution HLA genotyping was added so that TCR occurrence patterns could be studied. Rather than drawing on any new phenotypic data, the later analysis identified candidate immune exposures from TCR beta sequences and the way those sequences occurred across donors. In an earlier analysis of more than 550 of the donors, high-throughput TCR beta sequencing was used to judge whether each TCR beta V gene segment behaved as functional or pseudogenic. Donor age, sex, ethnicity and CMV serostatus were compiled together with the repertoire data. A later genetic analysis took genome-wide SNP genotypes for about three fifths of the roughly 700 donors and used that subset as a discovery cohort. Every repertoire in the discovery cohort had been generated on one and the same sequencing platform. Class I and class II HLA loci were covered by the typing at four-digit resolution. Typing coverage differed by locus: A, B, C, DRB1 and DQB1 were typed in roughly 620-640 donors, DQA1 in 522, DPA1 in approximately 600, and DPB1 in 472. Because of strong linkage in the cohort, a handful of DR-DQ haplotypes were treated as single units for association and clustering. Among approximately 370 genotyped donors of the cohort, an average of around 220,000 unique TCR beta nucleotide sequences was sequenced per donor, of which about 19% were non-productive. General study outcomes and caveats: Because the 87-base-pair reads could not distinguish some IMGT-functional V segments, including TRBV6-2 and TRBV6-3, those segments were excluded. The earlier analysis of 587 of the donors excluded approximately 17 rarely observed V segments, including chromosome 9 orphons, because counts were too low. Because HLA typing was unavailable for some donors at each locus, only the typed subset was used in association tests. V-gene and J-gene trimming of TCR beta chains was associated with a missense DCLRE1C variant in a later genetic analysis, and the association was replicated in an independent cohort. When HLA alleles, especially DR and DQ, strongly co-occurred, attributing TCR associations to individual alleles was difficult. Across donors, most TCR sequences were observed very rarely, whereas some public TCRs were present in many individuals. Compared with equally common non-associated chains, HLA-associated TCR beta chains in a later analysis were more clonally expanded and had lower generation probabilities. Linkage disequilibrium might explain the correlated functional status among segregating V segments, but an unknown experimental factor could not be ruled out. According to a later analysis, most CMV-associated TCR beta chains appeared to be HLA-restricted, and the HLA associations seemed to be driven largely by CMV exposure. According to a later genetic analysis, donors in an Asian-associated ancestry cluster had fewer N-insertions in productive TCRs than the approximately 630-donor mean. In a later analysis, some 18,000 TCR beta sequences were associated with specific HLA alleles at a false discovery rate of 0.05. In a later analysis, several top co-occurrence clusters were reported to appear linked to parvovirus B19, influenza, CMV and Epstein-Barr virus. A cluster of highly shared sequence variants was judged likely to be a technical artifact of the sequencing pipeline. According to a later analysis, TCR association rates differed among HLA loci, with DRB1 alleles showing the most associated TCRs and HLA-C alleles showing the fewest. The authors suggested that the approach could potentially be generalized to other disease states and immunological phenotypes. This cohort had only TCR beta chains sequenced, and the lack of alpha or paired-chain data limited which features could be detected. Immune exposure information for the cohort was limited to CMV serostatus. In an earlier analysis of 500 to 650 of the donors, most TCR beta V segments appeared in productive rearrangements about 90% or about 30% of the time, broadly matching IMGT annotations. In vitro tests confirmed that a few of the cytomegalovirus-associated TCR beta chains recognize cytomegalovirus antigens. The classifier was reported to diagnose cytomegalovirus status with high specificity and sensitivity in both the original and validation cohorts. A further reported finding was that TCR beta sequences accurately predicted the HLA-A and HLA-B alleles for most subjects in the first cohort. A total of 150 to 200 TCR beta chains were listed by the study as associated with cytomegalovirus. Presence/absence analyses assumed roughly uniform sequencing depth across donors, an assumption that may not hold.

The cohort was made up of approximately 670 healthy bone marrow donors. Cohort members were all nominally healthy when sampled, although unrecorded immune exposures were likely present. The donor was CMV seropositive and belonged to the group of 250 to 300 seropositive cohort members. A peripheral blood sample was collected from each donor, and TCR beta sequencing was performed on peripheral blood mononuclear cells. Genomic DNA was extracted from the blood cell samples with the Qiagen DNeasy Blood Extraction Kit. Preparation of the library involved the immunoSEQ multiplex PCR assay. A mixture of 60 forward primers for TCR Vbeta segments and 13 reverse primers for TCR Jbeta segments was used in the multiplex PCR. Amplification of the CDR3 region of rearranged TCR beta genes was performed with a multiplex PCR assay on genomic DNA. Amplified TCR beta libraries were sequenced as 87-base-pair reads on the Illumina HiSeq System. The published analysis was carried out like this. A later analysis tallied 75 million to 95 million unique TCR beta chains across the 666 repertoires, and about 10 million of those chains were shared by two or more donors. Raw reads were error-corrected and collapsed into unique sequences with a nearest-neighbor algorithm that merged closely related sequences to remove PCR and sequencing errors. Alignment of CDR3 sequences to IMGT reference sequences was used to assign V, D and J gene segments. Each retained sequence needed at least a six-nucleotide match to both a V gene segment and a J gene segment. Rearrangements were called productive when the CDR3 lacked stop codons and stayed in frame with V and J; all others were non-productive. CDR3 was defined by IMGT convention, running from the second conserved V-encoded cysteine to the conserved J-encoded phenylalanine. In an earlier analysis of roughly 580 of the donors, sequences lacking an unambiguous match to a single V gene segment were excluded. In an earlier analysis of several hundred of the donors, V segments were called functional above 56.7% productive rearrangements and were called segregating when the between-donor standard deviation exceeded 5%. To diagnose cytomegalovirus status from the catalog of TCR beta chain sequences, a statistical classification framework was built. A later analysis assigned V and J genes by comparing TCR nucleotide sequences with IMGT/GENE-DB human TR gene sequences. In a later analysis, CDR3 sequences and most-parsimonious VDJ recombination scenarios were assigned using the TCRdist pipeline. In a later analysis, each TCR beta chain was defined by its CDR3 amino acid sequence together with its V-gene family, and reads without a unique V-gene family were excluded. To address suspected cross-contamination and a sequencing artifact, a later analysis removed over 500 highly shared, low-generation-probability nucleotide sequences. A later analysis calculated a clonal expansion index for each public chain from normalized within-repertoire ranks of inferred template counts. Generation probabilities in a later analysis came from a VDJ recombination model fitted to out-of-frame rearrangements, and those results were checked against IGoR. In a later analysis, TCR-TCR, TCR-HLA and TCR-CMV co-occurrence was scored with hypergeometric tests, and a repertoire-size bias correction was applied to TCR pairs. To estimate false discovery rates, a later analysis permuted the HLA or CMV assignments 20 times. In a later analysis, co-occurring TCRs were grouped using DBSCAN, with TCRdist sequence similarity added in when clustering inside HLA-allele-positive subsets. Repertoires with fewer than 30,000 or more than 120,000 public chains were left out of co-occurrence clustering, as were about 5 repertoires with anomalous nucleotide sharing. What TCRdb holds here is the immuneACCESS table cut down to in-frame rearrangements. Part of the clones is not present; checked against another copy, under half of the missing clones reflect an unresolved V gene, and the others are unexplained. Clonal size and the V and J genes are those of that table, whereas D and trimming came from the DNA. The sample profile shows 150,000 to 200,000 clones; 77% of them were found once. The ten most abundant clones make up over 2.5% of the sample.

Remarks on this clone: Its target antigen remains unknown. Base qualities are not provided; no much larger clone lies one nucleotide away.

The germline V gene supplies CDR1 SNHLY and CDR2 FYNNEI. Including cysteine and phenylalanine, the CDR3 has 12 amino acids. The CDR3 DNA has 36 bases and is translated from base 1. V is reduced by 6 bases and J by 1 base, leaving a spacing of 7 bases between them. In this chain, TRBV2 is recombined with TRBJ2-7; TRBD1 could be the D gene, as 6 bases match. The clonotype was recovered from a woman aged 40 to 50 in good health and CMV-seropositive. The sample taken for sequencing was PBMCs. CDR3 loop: CASRQGSYEQYF. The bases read TGTGCCAGCAGACAGGGATCCTACGAGCAGTACTTC.